This TCR beta chain was observed in a study of T cell repertoires in cytomegalovirus infection (dated by TCRdb to about 2019). About the study as a whole: Recently identified HLA-C-restricted CMV epitopes, whose presentation resists viral immunomodulation, were targeted by peptide stimulations together with well-studied HLA-B-restricted epitopes. The HLA type of each donor mattered for the analysis, because public TCR beta signatures pointed to carriage of CMV infection along with the matching HLA type. The study at large found these results: In the ex vivo response, HLA-C-restricted CMV-specific TCR beta clonotypes were dominant, and in two of eight donors the single most frequent clonotype came from this HLA-C-restricted group. Carriers of CMV infection plus the relevant HLA type were discriminated by the cumulative frequency of public TCR beta family members in the study cohort and in an independent approximately 360-donor cohort.

A remark on this clonotype: The clone's antigen remains unknown. No base qualities exist here, and no much larger clone lies one base off it.

The sample's treatment or condition, from its label and the paper: in vitro stimulation with specific CMV peptide epitopes to enrich CMV-specific T cells. The CDR3 contains 12 residues, cysteine and phenylalanine counted. Of the read, only the CDR3 DNA is kept; its 36 bases are in frame from base 1. The germline V gene gives CDR1 as SNHLY and CDR2 as FYNNEI. V was cut back by 7 bases and J by 11 bases, leaving a gap of 16 bases between them. Instrument on record: Illumina HiSeq 1500. TCRdb reprocessed the public reads (quality trimming at Q25 with fastp, clone calling with MiXCR) and kept in-frame beta chains. CDR3 protein sequences are deduplicated, and each keeps its most common genes and DNA. The sample table contains around 900,000 distinct CDR3 sequences; only one count was recorded for approximately 33% of them. Around 15% of the sample comes from the top ten.

The TCR was taken from a human donor in good health (CMV status not recorded). Some clones in this sample may be carry-over from other donors' samples. The sequence joins TRBV2 to TRBJ2-3; tentative D gene TRBD2, with 5 bases matching. This sample comprised cultured CD8+ T cells from PBMCs, obtained from culture after CMV antigen stimulation. CDR3 region: CASILSGEVQYF. Read as DNA, the sequence is TGTGCCAGCATTCTAAGCGGAGAGGTGCAGTATTTT.